This T cell receptor beta chain was recovered during a study of blood T cell repertoires in COVID-19. About the research overall: From the United States, Italy and Spain came samples of acute and convalescent COVID-19.

In the original processing: Amplification of reference gene primers was used by the study to estimate nucleated cell counts. This table comes from immunoSEQ multiplex PCR, and its TCRdb copy is limited to in-frame clones, with some not included. The DNA gave D and trimming, while V, J and clone size come from that table. This table holds about 140,000 clones, roughly 82% found once. The CDR3 length is 13 residues. Germline CDR1 KGHSH, CDR2 LQKENI. V gave up 4 bases and J gave up 7 bases; unmatched junction bases: 5. The J gene is TRBJ1-1, the V gene TRBV18; 8 nucleotides match TRBD1. Sequencing was performed on peripheral blood. This sequence originates from a man older than 75 with acute or convalescent COVID-19. CDR3 sequence (DNA): TGTGCCAGCTCACAGACAGGGGTGGATGAAGCTTTCTTT. Its protein is CASSQTGVDEAFF. Full variable domain (rest looked up from reference TRBV18 and TRBJ1-1): NAGVMQNPRHLVRRRGQEARLRCSPMKGHSHVYWYRQLPEEGLKFMVYLQKENIIDESGMPKERFSAEFPKEGPSILRIQQVVRGDSAAYFCASSQTGVDEAFFGQGTRLTVV.